This T cell receptor beta chain was documented in a study of T cell responses to AZD1222 COVID-19 vaccine. General study points: Only a handful of AZD1222 recipients were seropositive at baseline. After the peak T cell response, and only then, were repertoires sampled. In the spike-specific TCR repertoire, nearly half reportedly target unmutated variant regions.

The germline V and J ends were trimmed by 8 bases and 8 bases, with 16 bases remaining between them. This CDR3 comprises 13 residues. Germline CDR1 SGHVT, CDR2 SQSDAQ. Libraries were prepared by immunoSEQ multiplex PCR; TCRdb keeps only in-frame clonotypes and omits some of them. The sample carries about 150,000 clones, roughly 90% recorded once. About this clone: Its antigen is as yet unknown.

The sequences come from peripheral blood, collected on day 0 of AZD1222 vaccination. The chain has TRBV7-4 and TRBJ2-4; D is unclear. This clonotype originated in an adult in good health. This CDR3 is CASAPEPQDIQYF. CDR3 nucleotide sequence: TGTGCCAGCGCGCCGGAGCCTCAGGACATTCAGTACTTC.